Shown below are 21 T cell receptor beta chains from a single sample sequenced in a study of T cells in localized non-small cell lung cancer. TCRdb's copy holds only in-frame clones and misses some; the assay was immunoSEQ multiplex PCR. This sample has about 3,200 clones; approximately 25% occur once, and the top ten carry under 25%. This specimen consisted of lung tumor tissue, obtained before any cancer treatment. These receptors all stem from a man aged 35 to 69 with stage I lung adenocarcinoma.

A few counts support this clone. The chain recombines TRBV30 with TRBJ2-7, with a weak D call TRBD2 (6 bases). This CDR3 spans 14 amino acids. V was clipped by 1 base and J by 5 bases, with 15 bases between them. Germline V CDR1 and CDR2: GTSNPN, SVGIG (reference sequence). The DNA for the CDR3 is TGTGCCTGGAGTGGGGGAGGCCTACTTCACGAGCAGTACTTC. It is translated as CAWSGGGLLHEQYF.

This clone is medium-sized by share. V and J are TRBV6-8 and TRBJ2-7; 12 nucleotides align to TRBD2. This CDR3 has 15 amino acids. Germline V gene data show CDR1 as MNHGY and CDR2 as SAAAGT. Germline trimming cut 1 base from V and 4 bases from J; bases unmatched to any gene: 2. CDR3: CASSYWTSGVYEQYF. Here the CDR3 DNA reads TGTGCCAGCAGTTACTGGACTAGCGGGGTTTACGAGCAGTACTTC.

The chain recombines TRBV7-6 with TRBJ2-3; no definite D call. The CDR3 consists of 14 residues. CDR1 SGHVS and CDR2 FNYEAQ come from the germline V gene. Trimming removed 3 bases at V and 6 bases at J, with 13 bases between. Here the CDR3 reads CASSLPEAPDTQYF. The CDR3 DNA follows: TGTGCCAGCAGCTTGCCTGAAGCCCCTGATACGCAGTATTTT.

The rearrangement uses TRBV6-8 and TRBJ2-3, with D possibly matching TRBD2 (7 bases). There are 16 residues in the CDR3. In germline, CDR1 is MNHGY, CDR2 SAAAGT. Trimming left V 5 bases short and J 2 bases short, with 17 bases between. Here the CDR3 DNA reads TGTGCCAGCAGTGCCGGGACGGGGGGCTACACAGATACGCAGTATTTT. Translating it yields CASSAGTGGYTDTQYF.

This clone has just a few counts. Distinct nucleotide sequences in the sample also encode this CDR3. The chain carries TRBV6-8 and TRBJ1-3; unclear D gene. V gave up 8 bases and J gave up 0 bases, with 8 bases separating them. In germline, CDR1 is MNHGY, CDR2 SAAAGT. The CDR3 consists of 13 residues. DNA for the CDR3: TGTGCCAGCCGGGCCGGCTCTGGAAACACCATATATTTT. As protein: CASRAGSGNTIYF.

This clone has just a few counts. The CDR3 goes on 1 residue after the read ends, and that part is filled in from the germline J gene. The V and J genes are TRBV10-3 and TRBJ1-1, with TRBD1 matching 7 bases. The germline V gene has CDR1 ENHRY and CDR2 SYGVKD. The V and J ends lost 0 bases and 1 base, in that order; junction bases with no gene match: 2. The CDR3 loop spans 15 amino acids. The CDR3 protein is CAISESGGTNTEAFF. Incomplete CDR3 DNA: TGTGCCATCAGTGAGTCAGGGGGCACGAACACTGAAGCTTTC.

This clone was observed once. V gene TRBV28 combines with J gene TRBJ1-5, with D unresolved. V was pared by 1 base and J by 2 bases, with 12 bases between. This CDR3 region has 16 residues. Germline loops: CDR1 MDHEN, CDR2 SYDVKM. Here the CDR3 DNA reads TGTGCCAGCAGTTTATACGGGCAGATGGGCAATCAGCCCCAGCATTTT. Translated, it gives CASSLYGQMGNQPQHF.

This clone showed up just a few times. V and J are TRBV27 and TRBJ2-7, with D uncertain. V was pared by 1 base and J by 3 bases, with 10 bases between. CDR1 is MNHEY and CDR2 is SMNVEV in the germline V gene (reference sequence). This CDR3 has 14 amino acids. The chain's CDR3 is CASSLLGRSYEQYF. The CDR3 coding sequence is TGTGCCAGCAGTTTATTGGGCAGAAGCTACGAGCAGTACTTC.

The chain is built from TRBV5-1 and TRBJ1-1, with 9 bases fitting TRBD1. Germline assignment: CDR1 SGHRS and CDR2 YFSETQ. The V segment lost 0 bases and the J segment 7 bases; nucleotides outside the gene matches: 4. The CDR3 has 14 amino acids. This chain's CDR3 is CASSLAQGAVEAFF. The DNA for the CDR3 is TGCGCCAGCAGCTTGGCACAGGGGGCGGTTGAAGCTTTCTTT.

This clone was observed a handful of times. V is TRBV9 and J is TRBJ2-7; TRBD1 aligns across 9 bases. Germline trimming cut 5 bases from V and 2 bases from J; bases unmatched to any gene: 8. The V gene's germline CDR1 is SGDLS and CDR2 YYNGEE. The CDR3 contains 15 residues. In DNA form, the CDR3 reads TGTGCCAGCAGGGCACAGGGGGCTCTGGCCTACGAGCAGTACTTC. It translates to CASRAQGALAYEQYF.

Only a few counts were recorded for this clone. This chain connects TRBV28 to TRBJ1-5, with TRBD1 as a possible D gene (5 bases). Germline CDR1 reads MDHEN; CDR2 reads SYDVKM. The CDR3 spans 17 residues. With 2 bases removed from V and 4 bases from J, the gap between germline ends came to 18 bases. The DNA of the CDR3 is TGTGCCAGCAGTTTAGTGGGACGGGGGGTGCTAAATCAGCCCCAGCATTTT. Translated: CASSLVGRGVLNQPQHF.

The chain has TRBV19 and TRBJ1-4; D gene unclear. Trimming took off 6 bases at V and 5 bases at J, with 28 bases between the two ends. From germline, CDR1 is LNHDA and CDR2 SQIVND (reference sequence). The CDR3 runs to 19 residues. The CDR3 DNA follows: TGTGCCAGTAGAAAAGAGGGCGGATTCATCCCAGTGGGGAATGAAAAACTGTTTTTT. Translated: CASRKEGGFIPVGNEKLFF.

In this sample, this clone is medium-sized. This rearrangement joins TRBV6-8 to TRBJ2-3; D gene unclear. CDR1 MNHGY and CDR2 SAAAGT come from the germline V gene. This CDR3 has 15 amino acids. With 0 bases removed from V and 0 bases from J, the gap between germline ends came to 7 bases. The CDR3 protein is CASSYSIVSTDTQYF. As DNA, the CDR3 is TGTGCCAGCAGTTACTCGATTGTTAGCACAGATACGCAGTATTTT.

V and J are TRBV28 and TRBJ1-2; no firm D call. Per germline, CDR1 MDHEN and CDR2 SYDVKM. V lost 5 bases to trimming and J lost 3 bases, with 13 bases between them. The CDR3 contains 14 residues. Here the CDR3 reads CASSGQVGDYGYTF. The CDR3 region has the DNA TGTGCCAGCAGTGGTCAGGTCGGAGACTATGGCTACACCTTC.

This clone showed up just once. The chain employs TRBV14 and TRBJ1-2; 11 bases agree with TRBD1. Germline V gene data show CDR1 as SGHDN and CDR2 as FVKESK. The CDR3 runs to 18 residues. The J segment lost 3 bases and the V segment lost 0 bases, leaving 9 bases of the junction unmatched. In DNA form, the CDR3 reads TGTGCCAGCAGCCAAGAAGCCCGGACAGGGGGCTTGTACTATGGCTACACCTTC. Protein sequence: CASSQEARTGGLYYGYTF.

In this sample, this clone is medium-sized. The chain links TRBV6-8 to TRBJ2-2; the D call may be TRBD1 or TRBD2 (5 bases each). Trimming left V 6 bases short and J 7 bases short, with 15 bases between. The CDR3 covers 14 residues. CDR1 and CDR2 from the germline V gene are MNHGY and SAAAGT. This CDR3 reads CASRRQGRGGELFF. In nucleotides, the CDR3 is TGTGCCAGCAGGAGGCAGGGCCGGGGCGGGGAGCTGTTTTTT.

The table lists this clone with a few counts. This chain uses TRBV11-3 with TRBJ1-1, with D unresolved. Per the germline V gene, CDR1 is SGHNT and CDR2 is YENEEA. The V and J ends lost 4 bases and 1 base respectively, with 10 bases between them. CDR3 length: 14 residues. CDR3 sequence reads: CASSSVKPNTEAFF. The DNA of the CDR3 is TGTGCCAGCAGCTCTGTTAAGCCGAACACTGAAGCTTTCTTT.

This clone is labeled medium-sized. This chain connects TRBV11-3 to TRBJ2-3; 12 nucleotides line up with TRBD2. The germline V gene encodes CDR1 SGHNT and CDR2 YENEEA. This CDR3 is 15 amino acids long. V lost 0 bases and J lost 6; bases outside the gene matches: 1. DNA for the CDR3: TGTGCCAGCAGCTTAGATGGGACTAGCGGGGATACGCAGTATTTT. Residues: CASSLDGTSGDTQYF.

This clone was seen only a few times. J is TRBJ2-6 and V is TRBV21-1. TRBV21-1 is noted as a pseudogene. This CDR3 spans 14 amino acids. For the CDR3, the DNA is TGTGCCAGCAGCATTATGGGTGGGGCCAACGTCCTGACTTTC. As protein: CASSIMGGANVLTF.

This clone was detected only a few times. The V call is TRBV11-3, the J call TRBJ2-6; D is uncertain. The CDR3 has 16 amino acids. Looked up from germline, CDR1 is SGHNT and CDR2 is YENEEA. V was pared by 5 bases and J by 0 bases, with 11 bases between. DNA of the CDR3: TGTGCCAGCAGCCAAGCTCTTCTCTCTGGGGCCAACGTCCTGACTTTC. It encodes CASSQALLSGANVLTF.

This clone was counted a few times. CDR3 region: CAIYRGQAYGYTF. The DNA for the CDR3 is TGTGCCATCTATCGTGGCCAGGCCTATGGCTACACCTTC. The rearrangement joins TRBV6-8 to TRBJ1-2, with D unresolved. This CDR3 is built from 13 residues. With 10 bases removed from V and 4 bases from J, the gap between germline ends came to 16 bases. Looked up from germline, CDR1 is MNHGY and CDR2 is SAAAGT.